This T cell receptor beta chain was identified in a study of T cells in tuberculosis. As for the study in general: CD1B tetramers identified T cells specific for mycobacterial lipid GMM. General study points: Active tuberculosis patients had shorter CDR3-alpha; the beta difference was nonsignificant. Cases with active tuberculosis were adults, while controls were adolescents.

Remarks on this clone: Its matching antigen is unknown.

Germline assignment: CDR1 SGHTA and CDR2 FQGNSA. The CDR3 spans 13 residues. With 4 bases clipped from V and 7 bases from J, the junction kept 4 bases outside the gene matches. The data were produced by immunoSEQ multiplex PCR, yet TCRdb's version contains in-frame clones alone and is incomplete. In the table there are some 20,000 clones, 75% to 90% of which are singletons. Tuberculin skin test and IGRA determined adolescents' latent tuberculosis status at entry. The genes are TRBV7-2 and TRBJ2-3; 8 bases line up with TRBD2. This sequence was found in a donor aged 10 to 29 with latent tuberculosis or without tuberculosis infection. Sequencing was performed on PBMCs. The CDR3 spells CASSYGGVNTQYF. The CDR3, as DNA: TGTGCCAGCAGCTACGGGGGGGTAAATACGCAGTATTTT.